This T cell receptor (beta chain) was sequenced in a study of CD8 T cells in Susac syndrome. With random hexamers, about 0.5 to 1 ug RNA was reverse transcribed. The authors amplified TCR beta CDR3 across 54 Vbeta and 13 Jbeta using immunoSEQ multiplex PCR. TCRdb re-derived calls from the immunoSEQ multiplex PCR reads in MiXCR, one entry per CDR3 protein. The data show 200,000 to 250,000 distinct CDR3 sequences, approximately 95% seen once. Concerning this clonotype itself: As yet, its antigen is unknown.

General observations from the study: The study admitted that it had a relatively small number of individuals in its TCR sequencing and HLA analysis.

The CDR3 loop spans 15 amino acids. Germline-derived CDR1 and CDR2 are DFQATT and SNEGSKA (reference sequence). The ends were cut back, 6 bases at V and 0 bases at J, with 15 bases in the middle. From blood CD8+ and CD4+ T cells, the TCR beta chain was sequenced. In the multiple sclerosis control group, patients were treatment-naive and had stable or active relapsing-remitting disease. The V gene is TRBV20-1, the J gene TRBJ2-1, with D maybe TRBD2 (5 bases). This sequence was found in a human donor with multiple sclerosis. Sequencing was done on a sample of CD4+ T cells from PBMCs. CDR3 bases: TGCAGTGCCCAAAGGGCGGGCACCTCCTACAATGAGCAGTTCTTC. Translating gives CSAQRAGTSYNEQFF.